These 6 T cell receptor beta chains were sequenced from one sample in a study of T cell responses to AZD1222 COVID-19 vaccine. The assay was immunoSEQ multiplex PCR, and TCRdb's table has in-frame clones only and misses some. The table includes roughly 180,000 clones, approximately 93% detected once. The sequences come from peripheral blood, collected 28 days after the second AZD1222 dose. The source is an adult who received the AZD1222 COVID-19 vaccine.

The CDR3 is CASSKDRGVYGYTF. CDR3 DNA sequence: TGTGCCAGTAGTAAGGACAGGGGGGTCTATGGCTACACCTTC. V gene TRBV19 combines with J gene TRBJ1-2; 10 nucleotides match TRBD1. Trimming at V came to 4 bases and at J to 4 bases, leaving 3 bases not matched to a gene. The length of the CDR3 is 14 residues. Looked up from germline, CDR1 is LNHDA and CDR2 is SQIVND (reference sequence).

The V and J genes are TRBV7-9 and TRBJ2-3, with 8 bases fitting TRBD1. Looked up from germline, CDR1 is SEHNR and CDR2 is FQNEAQ (reference sequence). The CDR3 has 18 residues. With V trimmed by 4 bases and J by 0 bases, 12 bases remained unmatched. The CDR3 coding sequence is TGTGCCAGCAGCTCAATCTTATCAGGGGGCCCGAGCACAGATACGCAGTATTTT. Translating it yields CASSSILSGGPSTDTQYF.

The chain couples TRBV11-2 to TRBJ2-5; TRBD2 agrees at 10 bases. The germline gives CDR1 SGHAT, CDR2 FQNNGV. V was pared by 6 bases and J by 0 bases, with 1 base of the junction left unmatched. The CDR3 sequence is 14 residues long. CDR3 sequence reads: CASRAGGYQETQYF. The CDR3 bases are TGTGCCAGCAGAGCGGGGGGGTACCAAGAGACCCAGTACTTC. Full variable domain (remainder filled in from reference TRBV11-2 and TRBJ2-5): EAGVAQSPRYKIIEKRQSVAFWCNPISGHATLYWYQQILGQGPKLLIQFQNNGVVDDSQLPKDRFSAERLKGVDSTLKIQPAKLEDSAVYLCASRAGGYQETQYFGPGTRLLVL.

The chain is built from TRBV11-3 and TRBJ2-2; 9 bases are a match to TRBD1. The CDR3 covers 18 residues. Trimming at V came to 1 base and at J to 4 bases, leaving 10 bases not matched to a gene. CDR1 and CDR2 from the germline V gene are SGHNT and YENEEA. CDR3 in DNA: TGTGCCAGCAGCTTAGGCAAAGGGACAGGGCTTATCACCGGGGAGCTGTTTTTT. It translates to CASSLGKGTGLITGELFF. Together with reference TRBV11-3 and TRBJ2-2, the CDR3 gives the full variable domain: EAGVVQSPRYKIIEKKQPVAFWCNPISGHNTLYWYLQNLGQGPELLIRYENEEAVDDSQLPKDRFSAERLKGVDSTLKIQPAELGDSAVYLCASSLGKGTGLITGELFFGEGSRLTVL.

The genes are TRBV4-2 and TRBJ2-5; weak D call: TRBD2 (5 bases). This CDR3 has 17 residues. Trimming left V 3 bases short and J 5 bases short, with 22 bases between. Germline V lookup: CDR1 LGHNA, CDR2 YNFKEQ. The CDR3 reads CASSQLGSAVRTETQYF. CDR3 in DNA: TGTGCCAGCAGCCAGCTCGGTTCAGCGGTTCGTACGGAGACCCAGTACTTC.

The chain recombines TRBV7-8 with TRBJ2-2; TRBD1 matches at 9 bases. The CDR3 consists of 16 residues. CDR1 and CDR2 (germline): SGHVS, FQNEAQ. V shed 1 base, J shed 2 bases, and the junction held 2 bases outside the gene matches. DNA of the CDR3: TGTGCCAGCAGCTTAGGGACAGGGGCTAACACCGGGGAGCTGTTTTTT. This encodes CASSLGTGANTGELFF.